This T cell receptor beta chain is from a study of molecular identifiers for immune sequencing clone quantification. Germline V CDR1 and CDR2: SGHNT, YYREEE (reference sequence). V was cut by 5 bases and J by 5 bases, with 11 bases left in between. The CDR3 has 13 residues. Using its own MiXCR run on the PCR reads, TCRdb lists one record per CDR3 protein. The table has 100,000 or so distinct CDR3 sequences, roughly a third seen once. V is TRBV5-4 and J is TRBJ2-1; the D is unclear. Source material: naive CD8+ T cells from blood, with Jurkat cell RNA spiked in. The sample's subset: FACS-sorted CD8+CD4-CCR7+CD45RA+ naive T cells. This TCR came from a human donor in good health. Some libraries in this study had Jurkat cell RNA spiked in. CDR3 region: CASRPWADNEQFF. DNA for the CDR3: TGTGCCAGCAGGCCCTGGGCCGACAATGAGCAGTTCTTC.